One T cell receptor beta chain is described in this entry. Method: immunoSEQ multiplex PCR; TCRdb's copy keeps in-frame clones and lacks some. This table holds hundreds of thousands of clones, about 95% found once. Germline-derived CDR1 and CDR2 are SEHNR and FQNEAQ (reference sequence). This CDR3 region has 16 residues. V was clipped by 1 base and J by 0 bases, with 13 bases between them. The data are from a study of shared clonotypes between healthy human individuals. Study at large: Every donor yielded three CD4 naive, three CD4 memory, two CD8 naive and one CD8 memory plate.

CD8 cells regarded as naive lacked CD45RO, were positively chosen for CCR7, and omitted terminally differentiated effector memory CD45RA+ cells. Material for sequencing was naive CD8+ T cells sorted from blood. The receptor was isolated from a woman aged 25-40 years in good health. This sequence joins TRBV7-9 and TRBJ2-7; D possibly matches TRBD1 or TRBD2 (5 bases each). The CDR3 bases are TGTGCCAGCAGCTTAGGAGGGGTTGGACGCTCCTACGAGCAGTACTTC. Its translation: CASSLGGVGRSYEQYF.